This is a list of T cell receptor beta chains from one sample in a study of control samples from healthy donors and cancer patients. Only in-frame clones appear in the TCRdb table, and some are missing; sequencing was by immunoSEQ multiplex PCR. There are some 130,000 clones in the sample; over 85% occur only once, and 6% to 9.5% lies in the top ten. Sequenced material: PBMCs. All receptors derive from a man in his fifties with head and neck cancer. The CDR3 runs from the conserved cysteine through the conserved F or W. A D gene is named only where the DNA matches it firmly. For some rows the clone size is stated as once, few or many, or as a class when expanded; others skip it.

v_call: TRBV19; d_call: NA; j_call: TRBJ2-7; clone_size: NA; cdr3_aa: CASSIAFLAGAIPYEQYF; cdr3_nt: TGTGCCAGTAGTATAGCCTTCTTGGCGGGGGCGATTCCCTACGAGCAGTACTTC
v_call: TRBV5-1; d_call: NA; j_call: TRBJ2-7; clone_size: once; cdr3_aa: CASSRSDGSYEQYF; cdr3_nt: TGCGCCAGCAGCCGCTCGGACGGATCCTACGAGCAGTACTTC
v_call: TRBV10-2; d_call: NA; j_call: TRBJ2-1; clone_size: NA; cdr3_aa: CASSDQTAGFYNEQFF; cdr3_nt: TGCGCCAGCAGTGACCAGACGGCGGGATTTTACAATGAGCAGTTCTTC
v_call: TRBV6-5; d_call: NA; j_call: TRBJ1-1; clone_size: NA; cdr3_aa: CASSYQGGAHTEAFF; cdr3_nt: TGTGCCAGCAGTTACCAAGGTGGAGCCCACACTGAAGCTTTCTTT
v_call: TRBV27; d_call: NA; j_call: TRBJ1-1; clone_size: once; cdr3_aa: CASSKTANTEAFF; cdr3_nt: TGTGCCAGCAGCAAAACAGCGAACACTGAAGCTTTCTTT
v_call: TRBV7-7; d_call: NA; j_call: TRBJ2-2; clone_size: NA; cdr3_aa: CASSFGTGELFF; cdr3_nt: TGTGCCAGCAGCTTTGGCACCGGGGAGCTGTTTTTT
v_call: TRBV6-5; d_call: TRBD1; j_call: TRBJ2-2; clone_size: NA; cdr3_aa: CASSSQGAVAGELFF; cdr3_nt: TGTGCCAGCAGTTCACAGGGGGCGGTAGCCGGGGAGCTGTTTTTT
v_call: TRBV6-6; d_call: NA; j_call: TRBJ2-7; clone_size: NA; cdr3_aa: CASSYSTGIRTYEQYF; cdr3_nt: TGTGCCAGCAGTTACTCGACGGGAATTAGGACCTACGAGCAGTACTTC
v_call: TRBV6-6; d_call: NA; j_call: TRBJ1-5; clone_size: NA; cdr3_aa: CASSYRGRGNQPQHF; cdr3_nt: TGTGCCAGCAGTTACAGGGGTCGGGGCAATCAGCCCCAGCATTTT
v_call: TRBV11-2; d_call: TRBD2; j_call: TRBJ2-1; clone_size: NA; cdr3_aa: CASSFLAGGINEQFF; cdr3_nt: TGTGCCAGCAGCTTTCTAGCGGGGGGAATTAATGAGCAGTTCTTC
v_call: TRBV29-1; d_call: NA; j_call: TRBJ2-3; clone_size: NA; cdr3_aa: CSAPILGVSDTQYF; cdr3_nt: TGCAGCGCACCGATTTTGGGGGTATCAGATACGCAGTATTTT
v_call: TRBV25-1; d_call: NA; j_call: TRBJ2-6; clone_size: few; cdr3_aa: CASSSGRGSGANVLTF; cdr3_nt: TGTGCCAGCAGTTCGGGACGGGGATCTGGGGCCAACGTCCTGACTTTC
v_call: TRBV4-2; d_call: NA; j_call: TRBJ2-1; clone_size: once; cdr3_aa: CASSQDLSRVDYNEQFF; cdr3_nt: TGTGCCAGCAGCCAAGATCTGTCTCGGGTAGACTACAATGAGCAGTTCTTC
v_call: TRBV19; d_call: TRBD2; j_call: TRBJ2-5; clone_size: few; cdr3_aa: CASSLLAGSQETQYF; cdr3_nt: TGTGCCAGTAGTTTATTAGCGGGGAGCCAAGAGACCCAGTACTTC
v_call: TRBV6-5; d_call: NA; j_call: TRBJ2-7; clone_size: NA; cdr3_aa: CASSRDNAPWEQYF; cdr3_nt: TGTGCCAGCAGCCGGGACAACGCACCATGGGAGCAGTACTTC
v_call: TRBV29-1; d_call: NA; j_call: TRBJ1-1; clone_size: NA; cdr3_aa: CSVDPGASTEAFF; cdr3_nt: TGCAGCGTTGATCCGGGGGCAAGCACTGAAGCTTTCTTT
v_call: TRBV27; d_call: NA; j_call: TRBJ2-1; clone_size: NA; cdr3_aa: CASSSRGGAGNEQFF; cdr3_nt: TGTGCCAGCAGCTCACGAGGGGGGGCCGGAAATGAGCAGTTCTTC
v_call: TRBV3-1/TRBV3-2; d_call: TRBD1; j_call: TRBJ1-5; clone_size: NA; cdr3_aa: CASSPGTGGNQPQHF; cdr3_nt: TGTGCCAGCAGCCCTGGGACAGGGGGCAATCAGCCCCAGCATTTT
v_call: TRBV30; d_call: NA; j_call: TRBJ1-1; clone_size: NA; cdr3_aa: CAWWRHQMNTEAFF; cdr3_nt: TGTGCCTGGTGGAGACACCAAATGAACACTGAAGCTTTCTTT
v_call: TRBV9; d_call: TRBD2; j_call: TRBJ2-3; clone_size: NA; cdr3_aa: CASSAQRGGWDTQYF; cdr3_nt: TGTGCCAGCAGCGCGCAGCGGGGGGGCTGGGATACGCAGTATTTT
v_call: TRBV2; d_call: NA; j_call: TRBJ2-5; clone_size: NA; cdr3_aa: CASGGQETQYF; cdr3_nt: TGTGCCAGCGGGGGACAAGAGACCCAGTACTTC
v_call: TRBV28; d_call: NA; j_call: TRBJ1-5; clone_size: NA; cdr3_aa: CASSLTDYSNQPQHF; cdr3_nt: TGTGCCAGCAGTTTAACGGATTATAGCAATCAGCCCCAGCATTTT
v_call: TRBV29-1; d_call: NA; j_call: TRBJ2-7; clone_size: NA; cdr3_aa: CSVEDLPAEQYF; cdr3_nt: TGCAGCGTTGAAGATCTACCCGCCGAGCAGTACTTC
v_call: TRBV18; d_call: TRBD2; j_call: TRBJ2-1; clone_size: NA; cdr3_aa: CASSPRTSGHGQFF; cdr3_nt: TGTGCCAGCTCACCTCGTACTAGCGGACACGGGCAGTTCTTC
v_call: TRBV11-2; d_call: TRBD1; j_call: TRBJ2-3; clone_size: NA; cdr3_aa: CASSLARTGVSLHTQYF; cdr3_nt: TGTGCCAGCAGCTTAGCCCGGACAGGGGTCTCCCTTCATACGCAGTATTTT
v_call: TRBV6-6; d_call: NA; j_call: TRBJ1-6; clone_size: NA; cdr3_aa: CASSRGGSGNSPLHF; cdr3_nt: TGTGCCAGCAGTCGCGGGGGGAGTGGTAATTCACCCCTCCACTTT
v_call: TRBV5-1; d_call: NA; j_call: TRBJ1-2; clone_size: NA; cdr3_aa: CASSRDTATFGYTF; cdr3_nt: TGCGCCAGCTCCCGGGACACTGCGACCTTTGGCTACACCTTC
v_call: TRBV28; d_call: NA; j_call: TRBJ1-5; clone_size: NA; cdr3_aa: CASSLGDPSSPQHF; cdr3_nt: TGTGCCAGCAGTTTGGGGGACCCTTCGTCCCCCCAGCATTTT
v_call: TRBV10-2; d_call: NA; j_call: TRBJ1-4; clone_size: NA; cdr3_aa: CASKGEKLFF; cdr3_nt: TGCGCCAGCAAAGGTGAAAAACTGTTTTTT
v_call: TRBV5-1; d_call: NA; j_call: TRBJ2-1; clone_size: NA; cdr3_aa: CASSLVAGSNEQFF; cdr3_nt: TGCGCCAGCAGCTTGGTGGCGGGGTCAAATGAGCAGTTCTTC
v_call: TRBV27; d_call: TRBD1; j_call: TRBJ1-4; clone_size: NA; cdr3_aa: CASSRSQGGEKLFF; cdr3_nt: TGTGCCAGCAGTAGATCGCAGGGGGGCGAAAAACTGTTTTTT
v_call: TRBV28; d_call: NA; j_call: TRBJ2-1; clone_size: NA; cdr3_aa: CASSLVGQLPARQFF; cdr3_nt: TGTGCCAGCAGTTTGGTAGGACAACTGCCCGCCCGGCAGTTCTTC
v_call: TRBV25-1; d_call: NA; j_call: TRBJ1-1; clone_size: NA; cdr3_aa: CASSPQRSGGGGTEAFF; cdr3_nt: TGTGCCAGCAGTCCCCAGAGGTCGGGAGGAGGAGGCACTGAAGCTTTCTTT
v_call: TRBV18; d_call: TRBD2; j_call: TRBJ2-7; clone_size: NA; cdr3_aa: CASSSSGSHYEQYF; cdr3_nt: TGTGCCAGCTCAAGTAGCGGGAGCCACTACGAGCAGTACTTC
v_call: TRBV19; d_call: NA; j_call: TRBJ1-2; clone_size: once; cdr3_aa: CASSIAGRDGYTF; cdr3_nt: TGTGCCAGTAGTATAGCGGGACGGGATGGCTACACCTTC
v_call: TRBV6-1; d_call: NA; j_call: TRBJ1-4; clone_size: NA; cdr3_aa: CASSEAGRGEVEKLFF; cdr3_nt: TGTGCCAGCAGTGAAGCGGGGAGGGGTGAGGTCGAAAAACTGTTTTTT
v_call: TRBV3-1/TRBV3-2; d_call: TRBD1; j_call: TRBJ1-5; clone_size: NA; cdr3_aa: CASSQATGEQPQHF; cdr3_nt: TGTGCCAGCAGCCAGGCAACAGGGGAACAGCCCCAGCATTTT
v_call: TRBV4-1; d_call: TRBD2; j_call: TRBJ2-2; clone_size: NA; cdr3_aa: CASSPGLAVNTGELFF; cdr3_nt: TGCGCCAGCAGCCCAGGACTAGCCGTGAACACCGGGGAGCTGTTTTTT
v_call: TRBV5-6; d_call: NA; j_call: TRBJ1-2; clone_size: once; cdr3_aa: CASSVRESYYGYTF; cdr3_nt: TGTGCCAGCAGCGTCAGGGAGAGCTACTATGGCTACACCTTC
v_call: TRBV5-8; d_call: NA; j_call: TRBJ1-2; clone_size: NA; cdr3_aa: CASIPSGVDYGYTF; cdr3_nt: TGTGCCAGCATCCCCTCGGGGGTGGACTATGGCTACACCTTC
v_call: TRBV9; d_call: NA; j_call: TRBJ2-3; clone_size: NA; cdr3_aa: CASSVGGVVTDTQYF; cdr3_nt: TGTGCCAGCAGCGTAGGGGGGGTTGTAACAGATACGCAGTATTTT
v_call: TRBV7-4; d_call: NA; j_call: TRBJ1-5; clone_size: NA; cdr3_aa: CASRLPGTNFNQPQHF; cdr3_nt: TGTGCCAGCAGGCTCCCAGGGACAAATTTCAATCAGCCCCAGCATTTT
v_call: TRBV2; d_call: TRBD2; j_call: TRBJ2-1; clone_size: NA; cdr3_aa: CASSLTLAGGPNEQFF; cdr3_nt: TGTGCCAGCAGTCTAACCCTAGCGGGAGGGCCCAATGAGCAGTTCTTC
v_call: TRBV27; d_call: NA; j_call: TRBJ2-5; clone_size: NA; cdr3_aa: CASSLSRDGFQETQYF; cdr3_nt: TGTGCCAGCAGTTTATCCCGGGACGGTTTCCAAGAGACCCAGTACTTC
v_call: TRBV21-1; d_call: NA; j_call: TRBJ2-1; clone_size: NA; cdr3_aa: CAMGQGFGEQFF; cdr3_nt: TGTGCCATGGGACAGGGTTTCGGTGAGCAGTTCTTC
v_call: TRBV24-1; d_call: TRBD2; j_call: TRBJ2-1; clone_size: NA; cdr3_aa: CATSDSVWTSGRDNEQFF; cdr3_nt: TGTGCCACCAGTGATTCTGTTTGGACTAGCGGGAGAGACAATGAGCAGTTCTTC
v_call: TRBV10-3; d_call: TRBD1; j_call: TRBJ1-2; clone_size: NA; cdr3_aa: CATRTGEAGYTF; cdr3_nt: TGTGCCACCAGGACAGGGGAGGCTGGCTACACCTTC
v_call: TRBV27; d_call: TRBD2; j_call: TRBJ2-2; clone_size: NA; cdr3_aa: CASSLRRASGPPGELFF; cdr3_nt: TGTGCCAGCAGTTTACGGAGGGCTAGCGGGCCCCCCGGGGAGCTGTTTTTT
v_call: TRBV10-3; d_call: NA; j_call: TRBJ2-2; clone_size: NA; cdr3_aa: CAISESAGKLFF; cdr3_nt: TGTGCCATCAGTGAGTCAGCAGGGAAGCTGTTTTTT
v_call: TRBV5-8; d_call: NA; j_call: TRBJ2-7; clone_size: NA; cdr3_aa: CASSLDPSRGEQYF; cdr3_nt: TGTGCCAGCAGCTTGGACCCATCCAGGGGAGAGCAGTACTTC
v_call: TRBV12-3/TRBV12-4; d_call: NA; j_call: TRBJ2-7; clone_size: NA; cdr3_aa: CASSLGVNEQYF; cdr3_nt: TGTGCCAGCAGCCTGGGGGTAAACGAGCAGTACTTC
v_call: TRBV10-3; d_call: NA; j_call: TRBJ2-3; clone_size: NA; cdr3_aa: CAISERLTGDTQYF; cdr3_nt: TGTGCCATCAGTGAGCGACTAACTGGGGATACGCAGTATTTT
v_call: TRBV6-6; d_call: TRBD1; j_call: TRBJ2-1; clone_size: NA; cdr3_aa: CASGTGAYNEQFF; cdr3_nt: TGTGCCAGCGGGACAGGGGCCTACAATGAGCAGTTCTTC